These 25 T cell receptor beta chains came from one sample sequenced in a study of shared clonotypes between healthy human individuals (dated by TCRdb to 2018 to 2020). The method was the immunoSEQ multiplex PCR assay. TCRdb's version of the immuneACCESS table is confined to in-frame rearrangements and falls short of the full clone set. An unresolved V gene accounts for under half of the shortfall where checked; the remainder is of unknown origin. The sample includes some 79,000 clones, with 62% observed a single time. The biggest ten clones account for over 50% of the sample. Sequencing was carried out using memory CD8+ T cells sorted from blood. What the cell subset or site label conveys for this sample: CD45RO+ cells pooled with CCR7-negative TemRA cells. These receptor sequences come from a man aged 25-45 years in good health.

The chain employs TRBV15 and TRBJ2-1, with 8 bases that match TRBD2. This CDR3 region has 15 residues. The V and J ends lost 0 bases and 4 bases, in that order; junction bases with no gene match: 2. The germline CDR1 and CDR2 sequences are LNHNV and YYDKDF (reference sequence). The CDR3 DNA is TGTGCCACCAGCAGAGACGGGAGGGATTACAATGAGCAGTTCTTC. Its protein product is CATSRDGRDYNEQFF.

The gene calls are TRBV27 and TRBJ2-5; TRBD2 agrees at 10 bases. V trimming: 6 bases; J trimming: 9 bases; junction bases outside the gene matches: 7. The CDR3 has 13 amino acids. Germline values: CDR1 MNHEY, CDR2 SMNVEV (reference sequence). The CDR3 loop is CASSIRLAGAQYF. DNA of the CDR3: TGTGCCAGCAGCATTAGACTAGCGGGTGCCCAGTACTTC.

Comment on this clone: The same CDR3 is also encoded by other DNA sequences in this sample. The rearrangement uses TRBV27 and TRBJ2-1; D unresolved. CDR3 length: 13 amino acids. The germline CDR1 and CDR2 sequences are MNHEY and SMNVEV (reference sequence). Trimming removed 4 bases at V and 1 base at J, with 5 bases between. CDR3 sequence: CASSSGSYNEQFF. CDR3 in DNA: TGTGCCAGCAGTTCAGGATCCTACAATGAGCAGTTCTTC.

This chain connects TRBV27 to TRBJ2-5; 7 positions match TRBD2. The germline V gene has CDR1 MNHEY and CDR2 SMNVEV (reference sequence). Trimming cost V 1 base and J 5 bases; bases outside gene matches: 7. The CDR3 has 15 residues. This CDR3 reads CASSLYGRSQETQYF. The CDR3 DNA sequence: TGTGCCAGCAGTTTATACGGGAGGTCTCAGGAGACCCAGTACTTC.

Concerning this clone: Other DNA sequences in this sample translate to the same CDR3. The CDR3 DNA is TGTGCCAGCAGCCCTTCTCTGTCCTACGAGCAGTACTTC. Translating it yields CASSPSLSYEQYF. This chain connects TRBV9 to TRBJ2-7; unclear D gene. Between the trimmed V and J ends, which lost 4 bases and 1 base, there was a span of 9 bases. The CDR3 runs 13 residues. Germline CDR1 SGDLS, CDR2 YYNGEE.

This chain joins TRBV6-5 and TRBJ2-2; D is uncertain. Germline lookup yields CDR1 MNHEY and CDR2 SVGAGI. Trimming shortened V by 6 bases and J by 3 bases, and 14 bases separated the two germline ends. The CDR3 runs 15 residues. The CDR3 coding sequence is TGTGCCAGCAGCCCCGTCGGGCGGTACACCGGGGAGCTGTTTTTT. This translates into CASSPVGRYTGELFF.

V and J are TRBV7-8 and TRBJ2-5; weak D call: TRBD1 (6 bases). Germline loops: CDR1 SGHVS, CDR2 FQNEAQ. The CDR3 sequence is 15 residues long. Trimming cost V 4 bases and J 4 bases, with 16 bases left between them. CDR3 protein: CASSSFPGTLETQYF. The CDR3 bases are TGTGCCAGCAGCTCCTTCCCAGGGACACTAGAGACCCAGTACTTC.

The chain is built from TRBV6-1 and TRBJ1-4; weak D call: TRBD1 (5 bases). With 4 bases removed from V and 8 bases from J, the gap between germline ends came to 8 bases. The CDR3 has 12 amino acids. Per germline, CDR1 MNHNS and CDR2 SASEGT. CDR3 in DNA: TGTGCCAGCAGTGTGGGGGGGGAAAAACTGTTTTTT. Its translation is CASSVGGEKLFF.

The chain has TRBV5-1 and TRBJ2-1; 9 bases are shared with TRBD2. The germline gives CDR1 SGHRS, CDR2 YFSETQ. V shed 5 bases, J shed 7 bases, and the junction held 10 bases outside the gene matches. The CDR3 length is 15 residues. CDR3 DNA: TGCGCCAGCAGTATGTTAGCGGGAGTTCCGAATGAGCAGTTCTTC. Protein sequence: CASSMLAGVPNEQFF.

This clone was detected only a few times. The chain employs TRBV7-2 and TRBJ2-5; TRBD2 matches 8 bases. Per the germline V gene, CDR1 is SGHTA and CDR2 is FQGNSA. The ends lost 5 bases at V and 1 base at J; junction bases unmatched: 9. The CDR3 is 16 residues long. CDR3 nucleotides: TGTGCCAGCAGCCCCGGGGGGGTGTGGGGCCAAGAGACCCAGTACTTC. The encoded protein is CASSPGGVWGQETQYF.

This chain uses TRBV27 with TRBJ1-5; TRBD1 matches at 11 bases. Germline CDR1 and CDR2: MNHEY and SMNVEV (reference sequence). J was trimmed by 6 bases and V by 6 bases; bases with no gene match: 7. The CDR3 sequence is 15 residues long. In DNA form, the CDR3 reads TGTGCCAGCAGGGACAGGGGGCAACGAGGTCAGCCCCAGCATTTT. Amino acid sequence: CASRDRGQRGQPQHF.

This clone was detected only a few times. This chain joins TRBV9 and TRBJ1-2; 9 nucleotides agree with TRBD1. Looked up from germline, CDR1 is SGDLS and CDR2 is YYNGEE. V gave up 2 bases and J gave up 2 bases; unmatched junction bases: 10. The length of the CDR3 is 17 residues. The CDR3: CASSVTTGTGRNYGYTF. The CDR3 coding sequence is TGTGCCAGCAGCGTCACTACCGGGACAGGGAGGAACTATGGCTACACCTTC. Full variable domain (rest looked up from reference TRBV9 and TRBJ1-2): DSGVTQTPKHLITATGQRVTLRCSPRSGDLSVYWYQQSLDQGLQFLIQYYNGEERAKGNILERFSAQQFPDLHSELNLSSLELGDSALYFCASSVTTGTGRNYGYTFGSGTRLTVV.

Worth noting for this clone: This sample includes further DNA sequences coding for the same CDR3. The V call is TRBV5-4, the J call TRBJ2-7; the D is unclear. Trimming pared 2 bases from V and 0 bases from J, leaving 6 bases between. CDR1 SGHNT and CDR2 YYREEE come from the germline V gene (reference sequence). This CDR3 is built from 13 residues. The CDR3 nucleotides read TGTGCCAGCAGCTTCGGATACTCCTACGAGCAGTACTTC. Amino acid sequence: CASSFGYSYEQYF. The variable domain in full, completed from reference TRBV5-4 and TRBJ2-7, reads ETGVTQSPTHLIKTRGQQVTLRCSSQSGHNTVSWYQQALGQGPQFIFQYYREEENGRGNFPPRFSGLQFPNYSSELNVNALELDDSALYLCASSFGYSYEQYFGPGTRLTVT.

The chain links TRBV6-5 to TRBJ1-2; 7 bases align to TRBD1. Germline CDR1 reads MNHEY; CDR2 reads SVGAGI. CDR3 length: 15 amino acids. V lost 5 bases, J lost 4 bases, and 10 bases stayed unmatched. CDR3: CASSPTTGLGYGYTF. CDR3 nucleotides: TGTGCCAGCAGTCCAACGACAGGGCTTGGCTATGGCTACACCTTC.

The V and J genes are TRBV14 and TRBJ2-2, with no clear D. Trimming removed 2 bases at V and 6 bases at J, with 7 bases between. Germline V gives CDR1 SGHDN, CDR2 FVKESK. This CDR3 comprises 13 residues. The chain's CDR3 is CASSQIAPGELFF. DNA of the CDR3: TGTGCCAGCAGCCAAATAGCTCCCGGGGAGCTGTTTTTT. Looking up the rest from reference TRBV14 and TRBJ2-2 gives the full variable domain: EAGVTQFPSHSVIEKGQTVTLRCDPISGHDNLYWYRRVMGKEIKFLLHFVKESKQDESGMPNNRFLAERTGGTYSTLKVQPAELEDSGVYFCASSQIAPGELFFGEGSRLTVL.

The V and J genes are TRBV7-9 and TRBJ2-7; TRBD1 matches at 8 bases. J was trimmed by 0 bases and V by 1 base; bases with no gene match: 5. In germline, CDR1 is SEHNR, CDR2 FQNEAQ (reference sequence). CDR3 length equals 16 residues. CDR3 residues: CASSLDYGTGSYEQYF. CDR3 nucleotide sequence: TGTGCCAGCAGCTTAGATTATGGGACAGGCTCCTACGAGCAGTACTTC.

This clone was detected many times. V and J are TRBV9 and TRBJ2-7; no definite D call. Germline assignment: CDR1 SGDLS and CDR2 YYNGEE. V was shortened by 4 bases and J by 5 bases, with 16 bases between the two germline ends. This CDR3 contains 14 residues. CDR3 in DNA: TGTGCCAGCAGCCCCCGTCAGTCTCCGCACGAGCAGTACTTC. Translation: CASSPRQSPHEQYF.

V usage is TRBV19 and J usage is TRBJ1-2; D unresolved. The CDR3 loop spans 10 amino acids. Germline CDR1 reads LNHDA; CDR2 reads SQIVND (reference sequence). The V end was cut by 11 bases, the J end by 4 bases, with 8 bases between. The CDR3 protein is CAALGYGYTF. The CDR3 DNA follows: TGTGCCGCACTGGGCTATGGCTACACCTTC.

The J gene is TRBJ2-2, the V gene TRBV28; 11 nucleotides match TRBD2. CDR1 is MDHEN and CDR2 is SYDVKM in the germline V gene. Trimming cost V 1 base and J 5 bases; bases outside gene matches: 6. This CDR3 has 17 amino acids. The CDR3 region is CASSLFASGRRTGELFF. The CDR3 bases are TGTGCCAGCAGTTTATTCGCTAGCGGGAGGAGGACCGGGGAGCTGTTTTTT.

The chain has TRBV2 and TRBJ2-7; D possibly uses TRBD1 or TRBD2 (6 bases each). V shed 7 bases and J shed 4 bases, with 17 bases lying between them. Germline CDR1 is SNHLY and CDR2 is FYNNEI. The CDR3 consists of 14 residues. This CDR3 reads CASMRSGALYEQYF. The CDR3 nucleotides read TGTGCCAGCATGAGGTCGGGGGCCCTTTACGAGCAGTACTTC. Full variable domain (missing parts from reference TRBV2 and TRBJ2-7): EPEVTQTPSHQVTQMGQEVILRCVPISNHLYFYWYRQILGQKVEFLVSFYNNEISEKSEIFDDQFSVERPDGSNFTLKIRSTKLEDSAMYFCASMRSGALYEQYFGPGTRLTVT.

This clone has just one count. A read error may account for a junction end that differs from germline. The chain is built from TRBV11-2 and TRBJ2-7; D remains ambiguous. The CDR3 sequence is 15 residues long. The germline gives CDR1 SGHAT, CDR2 FQNNGV. The CDR3: CASSQDRSRVYEQYF. As DNA, the CDR3 is TGCGCCAGCAGCCAAGATCGGAGCAGAGTCTACGAGCAGTACTTC. The variable domain in full, with the rest retrieved from reference TRBV11-2 and TRBJ2-7, is EAGVAQSPRYKIIEKRQSVAFWCNPISGHATLYWYQQILGQGPKLLIQFQNNGVVDDSQLPKDRFSAERLKGVDSTLKIQPAKLEDSAVYLCASSQDRSRVYEQYFGPGTRLTVT.

The V gene is TRBV30, the J gene TRBJ1-1; D remains unclear. The germline V gene has CDR1 GTSNPN and CDR2 SVGIG (reference sequence). Trimming removed 3 bases at V and 1 base at J, with 6 bases between. The CDR3 totals 12 residues. The DNA for the CDR3 is TGTGCCTGGAGATGGGGGAACACTGAAGCTTTCTTT. This codes for CAWRWGNTEAFF.

The V gene is TRBV9, the J gene TRBJ2-1; D unclear. The CDR3 extends over 15 amino acids. V gave up 0 bases and J gave up 2 bases, with 9 bases separating them. Germline V gene data show CDR1 as SGDLS and CDR2 as YYNGEE. As DNA, the CDR3 is TGTGCCAGCAGCGTAGAAGGAGTCGCCTACAATGAGCAGTTCTTC. Translated: CASSVEGVAYNEQFF.

V usage is TRBV27 and J usage is TRBJ1-2; D is unresolved. Germline assignment: CDR1 MNHEY and CDR2 SMNVEV (reference sequence). This CDR3 comprises 13 residues. V shed 3 bases and J shed 8 bases, with 13 bases lying between them. DNA for the CDR3: TGTGCCAGCAGTTTGGGTCGGTCAGCGGGCTACACCTTC. Its translation: CASSLGRSAGYTF.

This chain uses TRBV6-1 with TRBJ2-1; the match to TRBD2 covers 9 bases. Germline CDR1 and CDR2: MNHNS and SASEGT. The CDR3 contains 13 residues. V was pared by 3 bases and J by 7 bases, with 1 base of the junction left unmatched. In nucleotides, the CDR3 is TGTGCCAGCAGTGATAGCGGGAGAAATGAGCAGTTCTTC. It translates to CASSDSGRNEQFF.